This T cell receptor beta chain was sequenced in a study of shared clonotypes between healthy human individuals. Findings and limits, study-wide: Generally, estimated richness proved larger in naive subsets than it did in memory subsets. The study sampled only blood, and tissue repertoires likely differ.

The repertoire was sequenced with immunoSEQ multiplex PCR; TCRdb's copy has only in-frame clones and lacks some. The repertoire holds roughly 600,000 clones, with roughly 98% as singletons. In the naive CD8 group, cells lacked CD45RO and were positively selected for CCR7, so terminally differentiated effector memory CD45RA+ cells were left out. Free of recent acute infections or vaccinations, the donors were healthy HIV-negative adults. Comment on this clone: No antigen is known for it.

The CDR3 runs to 15 residues. The V end lost 5 bases, the J end lost 1 base, and 15 bases lay between the germline ends. CDR1 and CDR2 from the germline V gene are SGHRS and YFSETQ. Sample: naive CD8+ T cells sorted from blood. This TCR was sampled from a man aged 30-40 years in good health. V usage is TRBV5-1 and J usage is TRBJ2-5; D not resolved. The CDR3 region is CASRSLFPSQETQYF. DNA for the CDR3: TGCGCCAGCAGGTCCTTATTTCCCAGCCAAGAGACCCAGTACTTC.